Included here is one T cell receptor beta chain sequence, with context. The sample originates from a study of blood T cell repertoires in COVID-19. Assay: immunoSEQ multiplex PCR; the TCRdb copy retains only in-frame clones and omits some. Of under 350,000 clones detected, around 90% appear once; the ten largest clones hold 6% to 7%. CDR1 and CDR2 from the germline V gene are WNHNN and SYGVQD (reference sequence). J was trimmed by 2 bases and V by 11 bases; bases with no gene match: 11. This CDR3 has 15 residues. V is TRBV10-1 and J is TRBJ1-5; 8 nucleotides match TRBD1. Material: peripheral blood. The receptor was derived from a woman in her 30s with COVID-19, enrolled during active disease. This CDR3 reads CAGPGQAVRNQPQHF. The CDR3 nucleotides are TGCGCCGGGCCGGGACAGGCGGTTCGCAATCAGCCCCAGCATTTT.